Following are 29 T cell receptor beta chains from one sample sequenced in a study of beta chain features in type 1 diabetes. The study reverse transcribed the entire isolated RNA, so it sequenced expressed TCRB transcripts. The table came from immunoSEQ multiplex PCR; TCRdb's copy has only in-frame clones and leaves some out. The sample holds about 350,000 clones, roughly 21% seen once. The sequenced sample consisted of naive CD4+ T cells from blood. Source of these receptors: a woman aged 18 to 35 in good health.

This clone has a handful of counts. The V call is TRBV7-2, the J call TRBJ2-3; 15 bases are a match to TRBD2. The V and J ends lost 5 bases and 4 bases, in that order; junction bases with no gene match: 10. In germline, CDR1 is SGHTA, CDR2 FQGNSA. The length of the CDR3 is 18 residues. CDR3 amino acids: CASSPTGLAGGVSDTQYF. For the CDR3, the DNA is TGTGCCAGCAGCCCTACGGGACTAGCGGGGGGCGTATCAGATACGCAGTATTTT.

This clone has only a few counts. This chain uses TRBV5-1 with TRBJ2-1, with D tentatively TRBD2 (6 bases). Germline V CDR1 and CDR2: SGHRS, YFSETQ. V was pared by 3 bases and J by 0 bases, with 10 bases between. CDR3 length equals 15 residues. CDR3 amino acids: CASSSLANSYNEQFF. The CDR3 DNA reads TGCGCCAGCAGCTCCCTAGCGAACTCCTACAATGAGCAGTTCTTC.

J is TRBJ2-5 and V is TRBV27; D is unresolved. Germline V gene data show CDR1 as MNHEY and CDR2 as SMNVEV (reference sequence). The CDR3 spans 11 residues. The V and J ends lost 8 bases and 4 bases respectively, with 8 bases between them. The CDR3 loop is CASAYLETQYF. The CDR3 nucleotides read TGTGCCAGCGCCTACTTAGAGACCCAGTACTTC.

CDR3 sequence reads: CSVERLTDTQYF. CDR3 in DNA: TGCAGCGTTGAGAGACTTACTGATACGCAGTATTTT. The rearrangement joins TRBV29-1 to TRBJ2-3, with D hard to call. The germline V and J ends were trimmed by 3 bases and 6 bases, with 10 bases remaining between them. The CDR3 spans 12 residues. CDR1 is SQVTM and CDR2 is ANQGSEA in the germline V gene.

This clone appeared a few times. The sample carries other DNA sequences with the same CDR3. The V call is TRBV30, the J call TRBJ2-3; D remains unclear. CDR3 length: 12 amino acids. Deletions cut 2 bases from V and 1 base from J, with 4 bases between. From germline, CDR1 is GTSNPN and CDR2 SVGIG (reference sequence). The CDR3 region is CAWSPGTDTQYF. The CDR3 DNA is TGTGCCTGGAGTCCGGGCACAGATACGCAGTATTTT.

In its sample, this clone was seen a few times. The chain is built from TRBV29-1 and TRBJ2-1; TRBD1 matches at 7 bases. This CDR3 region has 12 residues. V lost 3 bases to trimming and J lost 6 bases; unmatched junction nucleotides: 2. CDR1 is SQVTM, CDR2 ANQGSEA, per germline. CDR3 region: CSVETGRNEQFF. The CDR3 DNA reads TGCAGCGTTGAGACAGGGCGCAATGAGCAGTTCTTC.

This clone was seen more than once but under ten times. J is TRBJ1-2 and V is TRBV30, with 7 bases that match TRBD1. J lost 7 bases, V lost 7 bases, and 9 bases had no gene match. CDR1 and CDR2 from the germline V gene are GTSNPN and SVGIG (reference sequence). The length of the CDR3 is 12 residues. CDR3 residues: CASPGGGGGYTF. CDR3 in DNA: TGTGCCTCCCCAGGAGGGGGCGGTGGCTACACCTTC. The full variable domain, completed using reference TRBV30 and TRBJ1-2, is SQTIHQWPATLVQPVGSPLSLECTVEGTSNPNLYWYRQAAGRGLQLLFYSVGIGQISSEVPQNLSASRPQDRQFILSSKKLLLSDSGFYLCASPGGGGGYTFGSGTRLTVV.

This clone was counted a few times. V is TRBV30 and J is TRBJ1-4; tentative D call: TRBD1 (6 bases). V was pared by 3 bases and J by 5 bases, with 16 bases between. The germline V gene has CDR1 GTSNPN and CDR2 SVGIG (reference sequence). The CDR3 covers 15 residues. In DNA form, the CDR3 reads TGTGCCTGGAGCCGCCAGGCAGGGACAAATGAAAAACTGTTTTTT. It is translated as CAWSRQAGTNEKLFF.

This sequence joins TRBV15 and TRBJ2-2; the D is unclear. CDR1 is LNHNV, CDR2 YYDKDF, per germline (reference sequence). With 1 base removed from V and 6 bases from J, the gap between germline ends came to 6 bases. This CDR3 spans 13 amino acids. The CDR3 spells CATSRAGSGELFF. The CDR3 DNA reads TGTGCCACCAGCAGAGCCGGGTCCGGGGAGCTGTTTTTT.

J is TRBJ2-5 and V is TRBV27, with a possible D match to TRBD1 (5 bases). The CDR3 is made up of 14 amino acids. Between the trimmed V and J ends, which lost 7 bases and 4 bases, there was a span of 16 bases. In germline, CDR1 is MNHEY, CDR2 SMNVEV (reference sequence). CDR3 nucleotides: TGTGCCAGCAAACAGGACATTGGAAGAGAGACCCAGTACTTC. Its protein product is CASKQDIGRETQYF.

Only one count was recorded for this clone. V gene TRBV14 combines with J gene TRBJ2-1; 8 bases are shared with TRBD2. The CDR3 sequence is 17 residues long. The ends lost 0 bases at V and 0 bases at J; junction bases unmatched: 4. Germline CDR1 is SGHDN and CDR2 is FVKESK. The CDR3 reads CASSQDKLADSYNEQFF. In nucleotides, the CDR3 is TGTGCCAGCAGCCAAGATAAACTAGCGGACTCCTACAATGAGCAGTTCTTC.

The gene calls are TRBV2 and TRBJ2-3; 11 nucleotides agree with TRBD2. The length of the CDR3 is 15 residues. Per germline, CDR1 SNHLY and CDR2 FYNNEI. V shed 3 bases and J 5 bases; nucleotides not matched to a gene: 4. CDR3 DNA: TGTGCCAGCAGTGACCTAGCGGGAGGAGAAGATACGCAGTATTTT. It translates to CASSDLAGGEDTQYF. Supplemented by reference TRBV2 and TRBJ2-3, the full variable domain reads EPEVTQTPSHQVTQMGQEVILRCVPISNHLYFYWYRQILGQKVEFLVSFYNNEISEKSEIFDDQFSVERPDGSNFTLKIRSTKLEDSAMYFCASSDLAGGEDTQYFGPGTRLTVL.

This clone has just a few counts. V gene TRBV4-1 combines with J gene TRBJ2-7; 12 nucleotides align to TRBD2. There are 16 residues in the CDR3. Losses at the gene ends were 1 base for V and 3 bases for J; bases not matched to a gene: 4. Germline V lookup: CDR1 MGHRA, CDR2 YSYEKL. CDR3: CASSQAGLAGHYEQYF. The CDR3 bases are TGCGCCAGCAGCCAAGCCGGACTAGCGGGACACTACGAGCAGTACTTC.

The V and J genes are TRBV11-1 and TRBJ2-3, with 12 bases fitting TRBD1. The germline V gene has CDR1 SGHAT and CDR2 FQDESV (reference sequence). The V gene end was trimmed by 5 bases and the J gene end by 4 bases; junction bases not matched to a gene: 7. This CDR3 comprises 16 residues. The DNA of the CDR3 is TGTGCCAGCAGCCTGGGGGACAGGGGGCGACCAGATACGCAGTATTTT. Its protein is CASSLGDRGRPDTQYF.

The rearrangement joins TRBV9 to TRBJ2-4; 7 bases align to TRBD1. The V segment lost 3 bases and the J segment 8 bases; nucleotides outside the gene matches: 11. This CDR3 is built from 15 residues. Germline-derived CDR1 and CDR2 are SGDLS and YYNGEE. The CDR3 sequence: CASSAKGGAGDIQYF. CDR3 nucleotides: TGTGCCAGCAGCGCAAAAGGGGGCGCAGGGGACATTCAGTACTTC.

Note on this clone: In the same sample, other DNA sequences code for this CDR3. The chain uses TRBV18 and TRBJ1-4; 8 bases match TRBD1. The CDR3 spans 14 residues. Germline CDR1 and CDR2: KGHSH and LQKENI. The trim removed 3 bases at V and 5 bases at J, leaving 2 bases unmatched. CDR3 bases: TGTGCCAGCTCACCGGACAGGGCGAATGAAAAACTGTTTTTT. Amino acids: CASSPDRANEKLFF.

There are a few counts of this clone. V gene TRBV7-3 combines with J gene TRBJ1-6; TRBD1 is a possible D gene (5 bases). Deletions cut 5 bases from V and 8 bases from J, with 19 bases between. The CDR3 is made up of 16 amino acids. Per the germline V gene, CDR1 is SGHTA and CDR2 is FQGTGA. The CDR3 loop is CASSRDGGTVYSPLHF. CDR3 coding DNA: TGTGCCAGCAGCCGAGACGGGGGGACGGTTTATTCACCCCTCCACTTT.

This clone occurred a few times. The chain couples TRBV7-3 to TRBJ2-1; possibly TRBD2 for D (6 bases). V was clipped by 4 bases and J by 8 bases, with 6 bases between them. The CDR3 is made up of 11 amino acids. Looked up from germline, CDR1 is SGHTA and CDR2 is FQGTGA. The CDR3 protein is CASSSGDEQFF. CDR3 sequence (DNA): TGTGCCAGCAGCTCGGGGGATGAGCAGTTCTTC.

DNA of the CDR3: TGTGCCAGCAGTCCAGGGGAATATACCGGGGAGCTGTTTTTT. It encodes CASSPGEYTGELFF. The chain employs TRBV9 and TRBJ2-2; a possible D gene is TRBD1 (6 bases). V shed 5 bases and J shed 5 bases, with 13 bases lying between them. The CDR3 contains 14 residues. Germline V gene lookup returns CDR1 SGDLS and CDR2 YYNGEE.

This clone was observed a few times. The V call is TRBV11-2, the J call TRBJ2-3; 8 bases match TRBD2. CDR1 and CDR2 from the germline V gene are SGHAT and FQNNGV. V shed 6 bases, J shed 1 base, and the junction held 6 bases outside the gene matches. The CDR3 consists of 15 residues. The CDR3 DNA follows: TGTGCCAGCAGGATGACTAGCGCCGGCACAGATACGCAGTATTTT. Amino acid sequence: CASRMTSAGTDTQYF.

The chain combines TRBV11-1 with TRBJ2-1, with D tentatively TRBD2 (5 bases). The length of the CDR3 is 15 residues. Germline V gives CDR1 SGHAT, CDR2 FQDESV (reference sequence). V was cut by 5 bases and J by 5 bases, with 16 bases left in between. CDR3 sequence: CASSPDFGLNNEQFF. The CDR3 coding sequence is TGTGCCAGCAGCCCCGATTTCGGACTTAACAATGAGCAGTTCTTC.

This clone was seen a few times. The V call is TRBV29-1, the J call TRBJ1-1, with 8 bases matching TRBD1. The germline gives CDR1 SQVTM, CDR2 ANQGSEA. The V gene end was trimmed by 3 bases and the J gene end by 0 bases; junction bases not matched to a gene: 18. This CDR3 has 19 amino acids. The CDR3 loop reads CSVDRSAGTGPKMNTEAFF. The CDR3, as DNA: TGCAGCGTTGACCGGTCCGCCGGGACAGGCCCGAAAATGAACACTGAAGCTTTCTTT.

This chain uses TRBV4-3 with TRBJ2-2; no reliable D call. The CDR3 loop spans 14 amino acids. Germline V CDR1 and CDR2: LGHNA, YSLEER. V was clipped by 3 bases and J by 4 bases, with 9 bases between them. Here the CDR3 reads CASSHSSGTGELFF. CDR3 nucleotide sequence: TGCGCCAGCAGCCATTCCTCGGGCACCGGGGAGCTGTTTTTT.

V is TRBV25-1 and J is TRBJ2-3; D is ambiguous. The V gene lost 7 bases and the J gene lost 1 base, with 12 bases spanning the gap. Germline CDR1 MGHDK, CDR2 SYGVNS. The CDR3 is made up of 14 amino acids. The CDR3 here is CASTQPGGTDTQYF. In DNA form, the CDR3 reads TGTGCCAGCACCCAGCCCGGAGGCACAGATACGCAGTATTTT. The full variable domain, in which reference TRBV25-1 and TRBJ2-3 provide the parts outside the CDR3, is EADIYQTPRYLVIGTGKKITLECSQTMGHDKMYWYQQDPGMELHLIHYSYGVNSTEKGDLSSESTVSRIRTEHFPLTLESARPSHTSQYLCASTQPGGTDTQYFGPGTRLTVL.

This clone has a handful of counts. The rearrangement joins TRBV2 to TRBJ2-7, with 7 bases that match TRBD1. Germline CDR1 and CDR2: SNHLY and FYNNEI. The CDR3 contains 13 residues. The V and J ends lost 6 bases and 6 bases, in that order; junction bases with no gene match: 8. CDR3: CASSRRQGLEQYF. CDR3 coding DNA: TGTGCCAGCAGCAGAAGACAGGGCCTCGAGCAGTACTTC.

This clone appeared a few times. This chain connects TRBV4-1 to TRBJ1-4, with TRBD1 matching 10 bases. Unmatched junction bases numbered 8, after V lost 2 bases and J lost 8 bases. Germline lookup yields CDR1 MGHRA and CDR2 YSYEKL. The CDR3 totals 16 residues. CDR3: CASSQHRQGAIEKLFF. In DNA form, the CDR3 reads TGCGCCAGCAGCCAACACAGACAGGGGGCAATCGAAAAACTGTTTTTT.

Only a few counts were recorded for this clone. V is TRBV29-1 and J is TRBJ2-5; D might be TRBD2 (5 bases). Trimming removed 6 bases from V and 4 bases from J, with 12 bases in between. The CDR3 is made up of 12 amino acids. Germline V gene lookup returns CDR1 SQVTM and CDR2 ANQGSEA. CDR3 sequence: CSVANRGETQYF. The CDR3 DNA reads TGCAGCGTAGCGAACCGGGGAGAGACCCAGTACTTC.

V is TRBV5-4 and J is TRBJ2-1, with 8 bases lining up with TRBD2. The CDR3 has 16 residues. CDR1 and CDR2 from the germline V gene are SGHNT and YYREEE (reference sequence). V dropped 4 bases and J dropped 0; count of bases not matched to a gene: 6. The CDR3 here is CASSSKAGDSYNEQFF. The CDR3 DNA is TGTGCCAGCAGCAGTAAAGCGGGAGACTCCTACAATGAGCAGTTCTTC.

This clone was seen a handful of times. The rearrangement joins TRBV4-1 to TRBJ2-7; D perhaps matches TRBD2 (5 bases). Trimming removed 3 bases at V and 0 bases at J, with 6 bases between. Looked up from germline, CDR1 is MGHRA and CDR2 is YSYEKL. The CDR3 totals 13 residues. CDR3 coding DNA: TGCGCCAGCAGCCAGACTACCTCCTACGAGCAGTACTTC. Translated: CASSQTTSYEQYF.